Each of the 21 T cell receptor beta chains below was sequenced from the same sample in a study of blood T cells in healthy people across ages. Sample-barcoded 5' priming and a J-beta primer mix drove a second PCR of roughly 6 to 12 cycles. TCRdb redid the calling of the 5' RACE reads with MiXCR, one entry per CDR3 protein. The sample shows some 1.5 million distinct CDR3 sequences, 28% of them seen only once. Sequencing was done on a sample of blood. These receptors were collected from a woman in her 30s in good health.

J is TRBJ2-2 and V is TRBV7-2; no firm D call. The germline CDR1 and CDR2 sequences are SGHTA and FQGNSA. CDR3 size: 13 residues. V lost 4 bases to trimming and J lost 1 base, with 4 bases between them. The CDR3 loop reads CASSSWNTGELFF. In DNA form, the CDR3 reads TGTGCCAGCAGCTCTTGGAACACCGGGGAGCTGTTTTTT.

Comment on this clonotype: An end of the junction does not agree with germline; a read error may underlie this. The chain has TRBV9 and TRBJ2-5, with 12 bases lining up with TRBD1. The J call may be wrong; the DNA end is better matched by TRBJ2-7. The CDR3 has 16 amino acids. Germline V gene lookup returns CDR1 SGDLS and CDR2 YYNGEE. Written as DNA, the CDR3 is TGTGCCAGTAGCGCCGGGGGACAGGGGGCAAGCTACGAGCAGTACTTC. This encodes CASSAGGQGASYEQYF.

This clonotype showed up just a few times. The chain is built from TRBV7-2 and TRBJ2-1; the D is unclear. CDR1 is SGHTA, CDR2 FQGNSA, per germline. V lost 9 bases and J 3 bases, leaving 12 bases between the germline ends. The CDR3 length is 13 residues. In nucleotides, the CDR3 is TGTGCCAGTTTAAGTACGGACTACAATGAGCAGTTCTTC. Encoded protein: CASLSTDYNEQFF.

This clonotype was seen at least ten times. This rearrangement joins TRBV20-1 to TRBJ2-1; D assignment may be TRBD1 or TRBD2 (5 bases each). This CDR3 spans 14 amino acids. Germline V gene sequence: CDR1 DFQATT, CDR2 SNEGSKA (reference sequence). V was clipped by 4 bases and J by 7 bases, with 17 bases between them. Here the CDR3 DNA reads TGCAGTGCTAATGGCCGGGACCCACGAAATGAGCAGTTCTTC. It is translated as CSANGRDPRNEQFF.

This clonotype was seen ten or more times. The chain has TRBV29-1 and TRBJ2-7, with D uncertain. Between the trimmed V and J ends, which lost 4 bases and 0 bases, there was a span of 13 bases. The CDR3 has 14 amino acids. Germline values: CDR1 SQVTM, CDR2 ANQGSEA. This chain's CDR3 is CSVGEQRASYEQYF. The CDR3, as DNA: TGCAGCGTTGGTGAGCAGAGAGCCTCCTACGAGCAGTACTTC.

Points on this clonotype: A single base separates this from a much larger clone, so it may be a read error. The CDR3 spells CASSLGQGVAYEQYF. The CDR3 coding sequence is TGTGCCAGCAGCTTGGGACAGGGGGTCGCCTACGAGCAGTACTTC. The chain links TRBV5-4 to TRBJ2-7; 9 bases agree with TRBD1. The germline V gene has CDR1 SGHNT and CDR2 YYREEE (reference sequence). The ends lost 0 bases at V and 2 bases at J; junction bases unmatched: 3. The length of the CDR3 is 15 residues.

In this sample, this clonotype turned up a few times. J is TRBJ1-2 and V is TRBV4-1; 8 nucleotides agree with TRBD1. The CDR3 is made up of 15 amino acids. Unmatched junction bases numbered 4, after V lost 0 bases and J lost 4 bases. CDR1 and CDR2 from the germline V gene are MGHRA and YSYEKL. CDR3 nucleotide sequence: TGCGCCAGCAGCCAAGAGACAGGGGAGGTCTATGGCTACACCTTC. As protein: CASSQETGEVYGYTF.

V gene TRBV4-1 combines with J gene TRBJ1-2, with 9 bases aligning to TRBD1. This CDR3 is 16 amino acids long. Germline V CDR1 and CDR2: MGHRA, YSYEKL. V lost 1 base, J lost 6 bases, and 9 bases stayed unmatched. CDR3 residues: CASSQVRTGEDHGYTF. CDR3 bases: TGCGCCAGCAGCCAAGTGAGGACAGGGGAGGACCATGGCTACACCTTC.

This clonotype has ten or more counts. The chain recombines TRBV10-3 with TRBJ2-7, with D perhaps being TRBD1 or TRBD2 (5 bases each). Trimming removed 6 bases from V and 6 bases from J, with 9 bases in between. The CDR3 totals 11 residues. Germline V gene data show CDR1 as ENHRY and CDR2 as SYGVKD. The CDR3 region is CAISGTGEQYF. The CDR3 coding sequence is TGTGCCATCAGCGGGACGGGCGAGCAGTACTTC.

This chain uses TRBV7-2 with TRBJ2-7, with TRBD2 matching 8 bases. The CDR3 extends over 15 amino acids. The V gene's germline CDR1 is SGHTA and CDR2 FQGNSA. V was pared by 4 bases and J by 3 bases, with 8 bases of the junction left unmatched. The CDR3: CASSYRGGPDYEQYF. CDR3 bases: TGTGCCAGCAGCTACCGCGGGGGGCCCGACTACGAGCAGTACTTC.

This clonotype was observed at least ten times. The chain uses TRBV6-5 and TRBJ1-2, with a weak D call TRBD1 (5 bases). V was clipped by 5 bases and J by 8 bases, with 15 bases between them. CDR1 and CDR2 from the germline V gene are MNHEY and SVGAGI. The CDR3 runs to 13 residues. CDR3 DNA: TGTGCCAGCAGTCTCGCGCAGGGCTCGGGCTACACCTTC. Translated: CASSLAQGSGYTF.

The rearrangement links TRBV20-1 to TRBJ2-5, with D perhaps assigned TRBD1 or TRBD2 (5 bases each). This CDR3 contains 14 residues. The V gene lost 3 bases and the J gene lost 4 bases, with 15 bases spanning the gap. Germline assignment: CDR1 DFQATT and CDR2 SNEGSKA (reference sequence). The CDR3 sequence is CSARRGYQGETQYF. The CDR3 region has the DNA TGCAGTGCTAGGAGGGGCTATCAGGGAGAGACCCAGTACTTC.

With respect to this clonotype: A much larger clone lies a single base off, so this may be a read error. This chain uses TRBV12-3 or TRBV12-4 with TRBJ2-1; TRBD1 matches at 7 bases. With V trimmed by 7 bases and J by 0 bases, 6 bases remained unmatched. CDR3 size: 15 residues. CDR3 DNA: TGTGCCAGCATCGTACAGGGGAGCTCCTACAATGAGCAGTTCTTC. Encoded protein: CASIVQGSSYNEQFF.

This clonotype was observed a handful of times. V and J are TRBV9 and TRBJ2-1; the D is unclear. The CDR3 is 13 amino acids. With 0 bases removed from V and 8 bases from J, the gap between germline ends came to 9 bases. The germline V gene encodes CDR1 SGDLS and CDR2 YYNGEE. CDR3 sequence (DNA): TGTGCCAGCAGCGTAGCTCCTAACGATGAGCAGTTCTTC. Its translation is CASSVAPNDEQFF.

In this sample, this clonotype turned up many times. The rearrangement links TRBV5-6 to TRBJ2-7, with D unclear. Germline V gene data show CDR1 as SGHDT and CDR2 as YYEEEE. The CDR3 spans 13 residues. V shed 1 base and J shed 0 bases, with 5 bases lying between them. CDR3 sequence reads: CASSLQSSYEQYF. DNA of the CDR3: TGTGCCAGCAGCTTGCAGAGCTCCTACGAGCAGTACTTC.

The rearrangement uses TRBV20-1 and TRBJ2-1; the match to TRBD2 covers 10 bases. The CDR3 is 15 residues long. Trimming took 5 bases from V and 7 from J; bases not matched to a gene: 11. Germline CDR1 and CDR2: DFQATT and SNEGSKA (reference sequence). CDR3 nucleotide sequence: TGCAGTGCTTTCCAAAGCGGGAGGGCCGGTAATGAGCAGTTCTTC. This translates into CSAFQSGRAGNEQFF.

CDR3 amino acids: CASRGPSGGAYEQYF. CDR3 DNA sequence: TGTGCCAGCAGAGGCCCCAGCGGGGGGGCCTACGAGCAGTACTTC. The chain recombines TRBV2 with TRBJ2-7; TRBD2 matches at 10 bases. The CDR3 length is 15 residues. Germline V gene data show CDR1 as SNHLY and CDR2 as FYNNEI. With 6 bases clipped from V and 2 bases from J, the junction kept 7 bases outside the gene matches.

This clonotype was counted between two and nine times. The chain combines TRBV2 with TRBJ1-5; 9 nucleotides line up with TRBD1. The CDR3 extends over 16 amino acids. J gave up 1 base and V 0 bases, and 1 base lay outside the gene matches. CDR1 and CDR2 (germline): SNHLY, FYNNEI. This CDR3 reads CASSEAGTGSNQPQHF. CDR3 sequence (DNA): TGTGCCAGCAGTGAAGCGGGGACAGGGAGCAATCAGCCCCAGCATTTT. Full variable domain (remainder filled in from reference TRBV2 and TRBJ1-5): EPEVTQTPSHQVTQMGQEVILRCVPISNHLYFYWYRQILGQKVEFLVSFYNNEISEKSEIFDDQFSVERPDGSNFTLKIRSTKLEDSAMYFCASSEAGTGSNQPQHFGDGTRLSIL.

J is TRBJ2-7 and V is TRBV12-3 or TRBV12-4; TRBD2 matches at 8 bases. There are 15 residues in the CDR3. Trimming removed 6 bases from V and 2 bases from J; junction bases left unmatched: 9. Written as DNA, the CDR3 is TGTGCCAGCAGCCCCTCAAGTAGCGGGGCCTACGAGCAGTACTTC. Protein product: CASSPSSSGAYEQYF.

This clonotype was found a few times. This sequence may be a read error, since a much larger clone differs from it by one base. The chain carries TRBV24-1 and TRBJ2-3; 8 positions agree with TRBD2. J was trimmed by 5 bases and V by 3 bases; bases with no gene match: 9. The CDR3 is made up of 16 amino acids. The V gene's germline CDR1 is KGHDR and CDR2 SFDVKD. As DNA, the CDR3 is TGTGCCACCAGTGATACTACCGGGACTAGTAGAGATACGCAGTATTTT. Amino acid sequence: CATSDTTGTSRDTQYF.

This clonotype was observed once. The chain carries TRBV20-1 and TRBJ2-1; D may match TRBD1 or TRBD2 (6 bases each). V gave up 7 bases and J gave up 9 bases, with 13 bases separating them. CDR3 length: 11 amino acids. Germline CDR1 reads DFQATT; CDR2 reads SNEGSKA (reference sequence). DNA of the CDR3: TGCAGTGTAGGCAGGGGAGGTGAGCAGTTCTTC. Amino acids: CSVGRGGEQFF.